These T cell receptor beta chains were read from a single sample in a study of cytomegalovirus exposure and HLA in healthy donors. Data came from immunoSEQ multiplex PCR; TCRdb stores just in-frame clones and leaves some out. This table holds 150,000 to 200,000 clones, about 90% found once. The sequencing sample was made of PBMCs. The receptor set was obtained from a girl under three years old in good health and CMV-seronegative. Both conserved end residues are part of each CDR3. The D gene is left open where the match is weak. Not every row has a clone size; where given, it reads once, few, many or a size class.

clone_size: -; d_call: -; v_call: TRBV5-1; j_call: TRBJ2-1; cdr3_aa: CASSRAGAGYNEQFF; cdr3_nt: TGCGCCAGCAGCCGCGCGGGGGCTGGTTACAATGAGCAGTTCTTC
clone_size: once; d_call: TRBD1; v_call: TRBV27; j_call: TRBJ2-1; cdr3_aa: CASMALRIDRGFNEQFF; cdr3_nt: TGTGCCAGCATGGCCTTACGGATCGACAGGGGTTTTAATGAGCAGTTCTTC
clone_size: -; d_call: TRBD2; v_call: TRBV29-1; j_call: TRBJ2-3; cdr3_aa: CSVGPSGGSTDTQYF; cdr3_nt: TGCAGCGTCGGGCCCAGCGGGGGAAGCACAGATACGCAGTATTTT
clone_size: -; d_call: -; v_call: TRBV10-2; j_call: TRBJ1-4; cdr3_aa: CASSDSGVNEKLFF; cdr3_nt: TGCGCCAGCAGTGACTCGGGGGTTAATGAAAAACTGTTTTTT
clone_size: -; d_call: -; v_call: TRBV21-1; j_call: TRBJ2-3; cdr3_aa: CASSKGLLSTDTQYF; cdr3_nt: TGTGCCAGCAGCAAAGGGTTACTTAGCACAGATACGCAGTATTTT
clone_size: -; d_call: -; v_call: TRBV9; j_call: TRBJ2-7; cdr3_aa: CASSLGPHSGDGNEQYF; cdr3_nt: TGTGCCAGCAGCCTAGGACCCCATTCGGGGGATGGTAACGAGCAGTACTTC
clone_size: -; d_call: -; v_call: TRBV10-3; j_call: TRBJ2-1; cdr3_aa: CAISEGPQGYEQFF; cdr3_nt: TGTGCCATCAGTGAGGGCCCTCAGGGGTATGAGCAGTTCTTC
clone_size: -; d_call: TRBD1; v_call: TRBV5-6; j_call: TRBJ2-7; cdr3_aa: CASSLLGTEEQYF; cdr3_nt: TGTGCCAGCAGCTTATTGGGGACAGAGGAGCAGTACTTC
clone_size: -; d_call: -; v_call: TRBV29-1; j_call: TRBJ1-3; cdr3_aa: CSVEGGTSTPGNTIYF; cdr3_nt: TGCAGCGTTGAAGGCGGCACTTCGACCCCTGGAAACACCATATATTTT
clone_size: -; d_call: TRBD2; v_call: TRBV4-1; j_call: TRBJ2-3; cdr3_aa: CASSQSSSGLSDTQYF; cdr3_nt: TGCGCCAGCAGCCAATCATCTAGCGGGTTATCAGATACGCAGTATTTT
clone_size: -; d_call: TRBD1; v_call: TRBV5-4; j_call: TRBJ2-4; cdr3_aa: CASSLRGGSIQYF; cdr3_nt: TGTGCCAGCAGCTTGCGAGGGGGCAGCATTCAGTACTTC
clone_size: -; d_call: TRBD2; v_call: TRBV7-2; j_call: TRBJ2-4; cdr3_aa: CASRIAGGKNIQYF; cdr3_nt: TGTGCCAGCAGAATAGCGGGGGGGAAAAACATTCAGTACTTC
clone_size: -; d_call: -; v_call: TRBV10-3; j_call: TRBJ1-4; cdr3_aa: CAISDVATNEKLFF; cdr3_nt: TGTGCCATCAGTGACGTTGCAACTAATGAAAAACTGTTTTTT
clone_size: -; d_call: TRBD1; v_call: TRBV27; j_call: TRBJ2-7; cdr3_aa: CASSFLGQGVNEQYF; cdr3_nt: TGTGCCAGCAGTTTTCTCGGACAGGGGGTCAACGAGCAGTACTTC
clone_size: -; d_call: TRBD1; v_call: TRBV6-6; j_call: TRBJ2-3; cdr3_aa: CASSARDRAEDTQYF; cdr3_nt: TGTGCCAGCAGTGCCCGGGACAGGGCGGAGGATACGCAGTATTTT
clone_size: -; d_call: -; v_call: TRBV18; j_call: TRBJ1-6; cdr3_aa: CASSLSGTIGAPLHF; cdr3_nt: TGTGCCAGCTCCCTATCCGGGACAATCGGAGCACCCCTCCACTTT
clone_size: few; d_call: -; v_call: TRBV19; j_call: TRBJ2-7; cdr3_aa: CASRLTGWDEQYF; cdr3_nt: TGTGCCAGTAGGCTGACAGGCTGGGACGAGCAGTACTTC
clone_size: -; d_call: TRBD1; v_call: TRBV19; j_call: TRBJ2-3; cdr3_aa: CASSIGTGGTDTQYF; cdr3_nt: TGTGCCAGTAGTATAGGGACAGGGGGGACAGATACGCAGTATTTT
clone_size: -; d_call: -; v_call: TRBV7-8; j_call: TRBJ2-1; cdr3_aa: CASSSQTVPTNEQFF; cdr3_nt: TGTGCCAGCAGCTCCCAAACGGTGCCAACCAATGAGCAGTTCTTC
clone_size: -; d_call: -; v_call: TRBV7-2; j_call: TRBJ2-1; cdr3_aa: CASSLLGGAYNEQFF; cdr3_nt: TGTGCCAGCAGCTTATTAGGGGGGGCTTACAATGAGCAGTTCTTC
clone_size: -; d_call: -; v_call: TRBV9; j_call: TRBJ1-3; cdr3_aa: CASSPRVVLSGNTIYF; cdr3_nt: TGTGCCAGCAGCCCAAGGGTCGTTTTATCGGGGAACACCATATATTTT
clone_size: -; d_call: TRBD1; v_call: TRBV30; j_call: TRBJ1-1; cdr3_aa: CAWSQIQGAGTEAFF; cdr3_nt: TGTGCCTGGAGCCAAATACAGGGGGCGGGGACTGAAGCTTTCTTT
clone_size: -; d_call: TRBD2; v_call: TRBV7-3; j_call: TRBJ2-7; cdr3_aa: CASSLREGNEQYF; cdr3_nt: TGTGCCAGCAGCTTGCGGGAGGGGAACGAGCAGTACTTC
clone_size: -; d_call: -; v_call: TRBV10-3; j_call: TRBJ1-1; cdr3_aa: CAIMTSPGATEAFF; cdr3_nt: TGTGCCATCATGACGTCTCCTGGGGCCACTGAAGCTTTCTTT
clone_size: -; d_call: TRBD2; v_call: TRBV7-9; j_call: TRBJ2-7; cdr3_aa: CASSVQREGPEQYF; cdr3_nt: TGTGCCAGCAGCGTCCAGCGGGAGGGCCCCGAGCAGTACTTC
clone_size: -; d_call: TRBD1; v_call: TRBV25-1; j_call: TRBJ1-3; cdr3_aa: CASSVARGNTIYF; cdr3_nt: TGTGCCAGCAGTGTGGCCAGGGGGAACACCATATATTTT
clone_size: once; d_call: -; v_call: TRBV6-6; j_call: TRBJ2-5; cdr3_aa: CASSYGRGTIQETQYF; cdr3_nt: TGTGCCAGCAGTTACGGGAGGGGGACGATTCAAGAGACCCAGTACTTC
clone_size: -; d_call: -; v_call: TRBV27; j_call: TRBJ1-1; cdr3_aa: CASSLLGTLTEAFF; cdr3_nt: TGTGCCAGCAGCCTACTTGGGACACTCACTGAAGCTTTCTTT
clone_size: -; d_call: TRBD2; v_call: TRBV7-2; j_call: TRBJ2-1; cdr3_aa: CASSLVWLAGNEQFF; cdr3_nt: TGTGCCAGCAGCTTAGTTTGGCTAGCGGGCAATGAGCAGTTCTTC
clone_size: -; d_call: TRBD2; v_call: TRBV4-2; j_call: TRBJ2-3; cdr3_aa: CASSQVSGSYNTDTQYF; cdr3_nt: TGTGCCAGCAGCCAAGTTAGCGGGAGTTATAACACAGATACGCAGTATTTT
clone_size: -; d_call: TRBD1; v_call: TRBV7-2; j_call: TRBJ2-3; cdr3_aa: CASMDRVTDTQYF; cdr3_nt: TGTGCCAGCATGGACAGGGTTACAGATACGCAGTATTTT
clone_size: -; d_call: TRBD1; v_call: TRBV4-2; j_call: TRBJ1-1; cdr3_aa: CASSQEPRDRGMNTEAFF; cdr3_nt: TGTGCCAGCAGCCAAGAACCTAGGGACAGGGGGATGAACACTGAAGCTTTCTTT
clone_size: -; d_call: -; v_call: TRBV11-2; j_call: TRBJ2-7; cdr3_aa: CASSYGTFSYEQYF; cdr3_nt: TGTGCCAGCAGCTATGGGACATTTAGCTACGAGCAGTACTTC
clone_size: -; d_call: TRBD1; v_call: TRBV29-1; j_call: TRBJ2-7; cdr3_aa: CSVVRTGDYEQYF; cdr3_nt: TGCAGCGTTGTTCGGACAGGCGACTACGAGCAGTACTTC
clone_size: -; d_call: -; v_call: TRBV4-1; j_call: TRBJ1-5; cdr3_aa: CASSRGSGQFNQPQHF; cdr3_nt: TGCGCCAGCAGCCGCGGGTCAGGACAGTTCAATCAGCCCCAGCATTTT
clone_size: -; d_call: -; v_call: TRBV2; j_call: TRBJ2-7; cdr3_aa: CASSAGLGSYEQYF; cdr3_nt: TGTGCCAGCAGTGCAGGGCTGGGGTCCTACGAGCAGTACTTC
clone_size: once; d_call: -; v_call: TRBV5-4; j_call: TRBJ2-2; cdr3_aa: CASSLTGRDTGELFF; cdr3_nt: TGTGCCAGCAGCTTGACGGGAAGAGACACCGGGGAGCTGTTTTTT
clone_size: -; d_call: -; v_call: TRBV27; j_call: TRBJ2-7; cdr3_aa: CASRAVGGAYEQYF; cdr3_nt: TGTGCCAGCAGGGCTGTCGGAGGGGCCTACGAGCAGTACTTC
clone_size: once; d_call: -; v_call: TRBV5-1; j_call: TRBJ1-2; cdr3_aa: CASSKDREYGYTF; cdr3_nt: TGCGCCAGCAGCAAGGACAGAGAGTATGGCTACACCTTC
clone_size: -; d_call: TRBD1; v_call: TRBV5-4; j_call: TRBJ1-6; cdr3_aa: CASSLYTGGSSYNSPLHF; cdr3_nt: TGTGCCAGCAGCTTGTATACAGGGGGAAGCTCCTATAATTCACCCCTCCACTTT
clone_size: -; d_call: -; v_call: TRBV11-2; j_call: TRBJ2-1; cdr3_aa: CASSFKRGRGSYNEQFF; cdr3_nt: TGTGCCAGCAGCTTTAAAAGAGGGCGGGGCTCCTACAATGAGCAGTTCTTC
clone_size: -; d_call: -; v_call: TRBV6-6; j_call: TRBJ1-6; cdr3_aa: CASSYIRDTVPSPLHF; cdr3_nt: TGTGCCAGCAGTTACATCCGGGACACCGTTCCTTCACCCCTCCACTTT
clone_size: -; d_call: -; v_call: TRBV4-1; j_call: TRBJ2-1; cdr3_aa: CASSQALGTPFVF; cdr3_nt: TGCGCCAGCAGCCAAGCGCTCGGGACTCCTTTCGTCTTC
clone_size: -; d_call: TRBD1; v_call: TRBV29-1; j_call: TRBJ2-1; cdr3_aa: CSVDGQGDRVGNEQFF; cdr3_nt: TGCAGCGTTGATGGGCAAGGAGACAGGGTGGGGAATGAGCAGTTCTTC
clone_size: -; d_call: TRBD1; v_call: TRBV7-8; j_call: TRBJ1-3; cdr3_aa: CASSRTGGTLGSTIYF; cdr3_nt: TGTGCCAGCAGCCGCACAGGGGGCACCCTGGGCAGCACCATATATTTT
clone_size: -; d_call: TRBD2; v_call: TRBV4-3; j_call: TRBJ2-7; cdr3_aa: CASSQDLAGGPDEQYF; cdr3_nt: TGCGCCAGCAGCCAAGATCTAGCGGGAGGGCCGGACGAGCAGTACTTC
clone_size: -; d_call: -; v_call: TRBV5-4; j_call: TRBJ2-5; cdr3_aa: CASSSAGQETQYF; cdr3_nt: TGTGCCAGCAGCTCTGCGGGCCAAGAGACCCAGTACTTC
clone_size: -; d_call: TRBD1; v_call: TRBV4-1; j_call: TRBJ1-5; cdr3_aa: CASSPRQGTYSNQPQHF; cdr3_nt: TGCGCCAGCAGTCCACGACAGGGTACTTATAGCAATCAGCCCCAGCATTTT